One sample yielded the 15 T cell receptor beta chains listed below, sequenced in a study of cytomegalovirus exposure and HLA in healthy donors. With 60 Vbeta and 13 Jbeta primers, the PCR was carried out. The protocol was immunoSEQ multiplex PCR, while the TCRdb copy is restricted to in-frame clones and leaves out a portion. The table has 90,000 or so clones, 65% to 80% seen once. Input material: PBMCs. Every receptor here comes from a woman aged 18-29 years in good health and CMV-seropositive.

This rearrangement joins TRBV9 to TRBJ1-1; tentatively, D is TRBD1 (5 bases). V lost 4 bases to trimming and J lost 7 bases, with 11 bases between them. The CDR3 has 12 residues. Germline assignment: CDR1 SGDLS and CDR2 YYNGEE. The CDR3 DNA reads as TGTGCCAGCAGCCCCCCGGGACTTGAAGCTTTCTTT. This gives the protein CASSPPGLEAFF.

The chain recombines TRBV9 with TRBJ1-1, with D uncertain. CDR3 length: 14 amino acids. Germline V gives CDR1 SGDLS, CDR2 YYNGEE. V was clipped by 2 bases and J by 2 bases, with 10 bases between them. CDR3 residues: CASSVKVTNTEAFF. DNA of the CDR3: TGTGCCAGCAGCGTGAAGGTGACAAACACTGAAGCTTTCTTT.

This clone was seen a few times. The genes are TRBV11-2 and TRBJ2-7; TRBD2 agrees at 7 bases. J gave up 2 bases and V 3 bases, and 4 bases lay outside the gene matches. Germline lookup yields CDR1 SGHAT and CDR2 FQNNGV. This CDR3 comprises 14 residues. The chain's CDR3 is CASSLASGPYEQYF. CDR3 sequence (DNA): TGTGCCAGCAGCTTGGCTAGCGGACCCTACGAGCAGTACTTC.

In its sample, this clone was seen a few times. V is TRBV11-2 and J is TRBJ2-7; 8 bases are shared with TRBD1. Germline V CDR1 and CDR2: SGHAT, FQNNGV. This CDR3 is built from 15 residues. The V and J ends lost 4 bases and 2 bases, in that order; junction bases with no gene match: 7. The CDR3 reads CASSSPGTGPYEQYF. The CDR3 nucleotides read TGTGCCAGCAGCTCCCCCGGGACAGGACCCTACGAGCAGTACTTC.

This clone was detected a few times. The J gene is TRBJ1-2, the V gene TRBV19; tentative D call: TRBD1 (5 bases). This CDR3 comprises 14 residues. V lost 9 bases to trimming and J lost 5 bases, with 19 bases between them. Germline lookup yields CDR1 LNHDA and CDR2 SQIVND (reference sequence). CDR3: CASSDEAGRYGYTF. The DNA of the CDR3 is TGTGCCAGCTCCGACGAGGCAGGGCGGTATGGCTACACCTTC. Filled out from reference TRBV19 and TRBJ1-2, the complete variable domain reads DGGITQSPKYLFRKEGQNVTLSCEQNLNHDAMYWYRQDPGQGLRLIYYSQIVNDFQKGDIAEGYSVSREKKESFPLTVTSAQKNPTAFYLCASSDEAGRYGYTFGSGTRLTVV.

In nucleotides, the CDR3 is TGTGCCAGCTCACGAGGAGGTTCCTACAATGAGCAGTTCTTC. It encodes CASSRGGSYNEQFF. V gene TRBV28 combines with J gene TRBJ2-1, with D maybe TRBD2 (5 bases). There are 14 residues in the CDR3. From germline, CDR1 is MDHEN and CDR2 SYDVKM. V was shortened by 8 bases and J by 1 base, with 12 bases between the two germline ends.

The J gene is TRBJ1-1, the V gene TRBV4-1, with D unresolved. In germline, CDR1 is MGHRA, CDR2 YSYEKL. This CDR3 has 14 residues. With 0 bases removed from V and 1 base from J, the gap between germline ends came to 6 bases. The CDR3 coding sequence is TGCGCCAGCAGCCAAGATTTCGGGAACACTGAAGCTTTCTTT. Its translation is CASSQDFGNTEAFF.

The chain combines TRBV6-4 with TRBJ2-6; 9 positions match TRBD1. The CDR3 is 16 residues long. Germline V gives CDR1 MRHNA, CDR2 SNTAGT. The junction had 3 bases not matched to a gene; V was cut back by 3 bases and J by 3 bases. CDR3 protein: CASSEGTGSGANVLTF. As DNA, the CDR3 is TGTGCCAGCAGTGAGGGGACAGGGAGTGGGGCCAACGTCCTGACTTTC.

This clone was seen only a few times. The CDR3 DNA reads as TGTGCCAGCAGCGTGGACAGGGCGGGCGAGACCCAGTACTTC. Protein sequence: CASSVDRAGETQYF. V usage is TRBV5-5 and J usage is TRBJ2-5; TRBD1 aligns across 8 bases. J lost 5 bases, V lost 4 bases, and 7 bases had no gene match. CDR1 is SGHKS and CDR2 is YYEKEE in the germline V gene (reference sequence). The CDR3 is 14 residues long.

This clone was detected once. The genes are TRBV6-6 and TRBJ1-1; D possibly corresponds to TRBD1 (5 bases). In germline, CDR1 is MNHNY, CDR2 SVGAGI (reference sequence). This CDR3 spans 13 amino acids. V shed 6 bases and J shed 5 bases, with 13 bases lying between them. The CDR3 nucleotides read TGTGCCAGCAGGATAAAAGGGGTAACTGAAGCTTTCTTT. Translation: CASRIKGVTEAFF.

This chain joins TRBV30 and TRBJ1-2; D not certain. Deletions cut 0 bases from V and 7 bases from J, with 9 bases between. Per germline, CDR1 GTSNPN and CDR2 SVGIG (reference sequence). This CDR3 is built from 12 residues. The CDR3 DNA follows: TGTGCCTGGAGTGTTCCCTCGGGTGGCTACACCTTC. This translates into CAWSVPSGGYTF.

J is TRBJ2-7 and V is TRBV5-6; TRBD1 aligns across 8 bases. The CDR3 length is 13 residues. With 2 bases clipped from V and 9 bases from J, the junction kept 7 bases outside the gene matches. From germline, CDR1 is SGHDT and CDR2 YYEEEE. Here the CDR3 reads CASSFSPGGAQYF. CDR3 DNA sequence: TGTGCCAGCAGCTTTTCCCCAGGGGGCGCGCAGTACTTC.

This clone has just a few counts. This chain links TRBV7-3 with TRBJ2-5; 12 positions agree with TRBD2. V lost 5 bases to trimming and J lost 7 bases; unmatched junction nucleotides: 5. Germline CDR1 is SGHTA and CDR2 is FQGTGA. CDR3 length equals 14 residues. The CDR3 DNA sequence: TGTGCCAGCAGCCCTAGCGGGGGGGCCGGGACCCAGTACTTC. It encodes CASSPSGGAGTQYF.

The V gene is TRBV6-1, the J gene TRBJ2-7; 9 bases agree with TRBD1. This CDR3 has 14 amino acids. Germline CDR1 and CDR2: MNHNS and SASEGT. J was trimmed by 7 bases and V by 4 bases; bases with no gene match: 8. For the CDR3, the DNA is TGTGCCAGCAGTGTAATGGACAGGGGTACGGAGCAGTACTTC. This encodes CASSVMDRGTEQYF.

This rearrangement joins TRBV13 to TRBJ2-7; TRBD2 matches at 11 bases. The CDR3 length is 17 residues. The junction had 9 bases not matched to a gene; V was cut back by 5 bases and J by 0 bases. In germline, CDR1 is PRHDT, CDR2 FYEKMQ (reference sequence). The CDR3 nucleotides read TGTGCCAGCAGCCCCCTTAGCGGGGGGGTGAGCTCCTACGAGCAGTACTTC. Its protein is CASSPLSGGVSSYEQYF. The whole variable domain, remainder taken from reference TRBV13 and TRBJ2-7, is AAGVIQSPRHLIKEKRETATLKCYPIPRHDTVYWYQQGPGQDPQFLISFYEKMQSDKGSIPDRFSAQQFSDYHSELNMSSLELGDSALYFCASSPLSGGVSSYEQYFGPGTRLTVT.